This T cell receptor (beta chain) was sequenced for a study of T cells in Graves' hyperthyroidism and ophthalmopathy. Study information: Peripheral blood was acquired at first diagnosis, ahead of any therapy whatsoever. General study results and limits: Stable hyperthyroidism was separated from ophthalmopathy by a model based on 13 V-J features.

Concerning this clonotype: The antigen remains unidentified.

Authors of the study amplified TCR beta CDR3 regions from RNA transcripts. HTBI primers were used for first-round RT-PCR of the TCR CDR3. MiXCR, applied by TCRdb to the multiplex PCR reads, yields one record per CDR3 protein. The table lists a few hundred thousand distinct CDR3 sequences, around a fifth of them singletons, with around 47% in the top ten. Investigators excluded patients with uncontrolled infection, other autoimmune disease, pregnancy or lactation. The PBMCs studied were ones that came from roughly 9.1 ml fresh peripheral blood. The V gene lost 2 bases and the J gene lost 2 bases, with 2 bases spanning the gap. Germline-derived CDR1 and CDR2 are SGHNT and YENEEA. The CDR3 totals 12 residues.

This receptor was identified in a woman aged 70-85 years with Graves' ophthalmopathy. Specimen: blood. V usage is TRBV11-3 and J usage is TRBJ2-3; D gene unclear. DNA for the CDR3: TGTGCCAGCAGCTTACACACAGATACGCAGTATTTT. It translates to CASSLHTDTQYF.